This T cell receptor beta chain originates from a study of blood T cells in healthy people across ages. Whole-study findings and limits: Investigators viewed diversity estimates from one million T cells as underestimates, the study reported. Aged donors had fewer naive CD4+ cells and lower diversity than long-lived donors.

This clonotype was recorded once. The antigen is not known. Per-sample PBMC isolation yielded at least 6 million cells. V was pared by 3 bases and J by 0 bases, with 15 bases between. This CDR3 contains 16 residues. Germline loops: CDR1 GTSNPN, CDR2 SVGIG (reference sequence). The use of a sample-barcoded 5' primer and a J-beta primer mix characterized a second PCR of roughly 7 to 11 cycles. TCRdb independently ran MiXCR on the 5' RACE reads; one entry per CDR3 protein. The sample yields 1.6 million or so distinct CDR3 sequences, roughly 32% seen once. This chain connects TRBV30 to TRBJ1-3; D not resolved. The sequenced sample consisted of blood. This receptor was identified in a woman aged 30 to 39 in good health. CDR3 region: CAWSRGGSNSGNTIYF. The CDR3 DNA is TGTGCCTGGAGCCGAGGTGGAAGCAACTCTGGAAACACCATATATTTT.